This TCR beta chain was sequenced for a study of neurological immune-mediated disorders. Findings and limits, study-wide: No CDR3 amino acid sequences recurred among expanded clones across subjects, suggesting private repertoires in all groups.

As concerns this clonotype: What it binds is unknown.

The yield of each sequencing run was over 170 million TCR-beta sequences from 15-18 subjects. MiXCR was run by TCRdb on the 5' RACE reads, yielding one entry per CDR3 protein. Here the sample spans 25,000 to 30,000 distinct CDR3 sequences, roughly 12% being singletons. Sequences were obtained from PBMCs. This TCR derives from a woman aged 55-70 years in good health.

The CDR3 loop reads CSAGGRSVSNQPQHF. CDR3 sequence (DNA): TGCAGTGCCGGAGGGCGAAGTGTAAGCAATCAGCCCCAGCATTTT. The chain recombines TRBV20-1 with TRBJ1-5, with D uncertain. The germline V and J ends were trimmed by 6 bases and 1 base, with 16 bases remaining between them. The CDR3 is 15 residues long. Germline lookup yields CDR1 DFQATT and CDR2 SNEGSKA (reference sequence).